The clone carrying this T cell receptor (beta chain) was observed a single time. Its antigen remains unidentified. These data come from a study of T cells and copy number aberrations in small-cell lung cancer. Overall study results and limits: Compared with adjacent lung tissue, tumors had lower T-cell richness and clonality and non-significantly lower density. 79.9-97.7% of tumor T-cell clones appeared in only one region. Findings need validation given the study's small sample size.

Germline V gene lookup returns CDR1 SGHVS and CDR2 FQNEAQ. V dropped 5 bases and J dropped 4 bases, with 5 bases sitting between them. The CDR3 has 11 amino acids. Data came from immunoSEQ multiplex PCR; TCRdb stores just in-frame clones and leaves some out. The sample includes over 850 clones, 86% of them seen just once. A grid approach was used to sample three regions from each formalin-fixed paraffin-embedded tumor block. The V and J genes are TRBV7-8 and TRBJ2-5; D uncertain. The material sequenced was tumor tissue. The clonotype originates from a man aged 60-69 years with small cell lung cancer. For the CDR3, the DNA is TGTGCCAGCAGCCCACGAGAGACCCAGTACTTC. Translated, it gives CASSPRETQYF.